This TCR beta chain is drawn from a study of TIL therapy for anti-PD-1-resistant metastatic lung cancer. The wider study: Patients had a median age of approximately 50 years (range roughly 35-85). Tumors carried a median 1.5 non-synonymous mutations per megabase. Notes on the study in general: Many TIL product clones were absent from baseline tumor, suggesting clonal contraction.

The libraries were made with immunoSEQ v3. Data came from immunoSEQ multiplex PCR; TCRdb stores just in-frame clones and leaves some out. The sample includes 9,100 or so clones, roughly three quarters of them seen just once. Time point given: pre-treatment sample, taken before nivolumab and TIL therapy. Pleural nodules or supraclavicular lymph nodes made up most of the excised metastases sampled. V lost 3 bases and J 4 bases, leaving 3 bases between the germline ends. CDR1 LGHNA and CDR2 YSLEER come from the germline V gene. CDR3 size: 12 residues. Turning to this clone: Its antigen is currently unknown.

The clonotype was recovered from a person aged 25-80 years with non-small cell lung cancer. This chain uses TRBV4-3 with TRBJ2-2; D not certain. This sample comprised tumor tissue, obtained at baseline. CDR3 bases: TGCGCCAGCAGCCAGATCACCGGGGAGCTGTTTTTT. It is translated as CASSQITGELFF.